These 17 T cell receptor beta chains share one sample of origin, sequenced in a study of blood T cell repertoires in COVID-19. The data were produced by immunoSEQ multiplex PCR, yet TCRdb's version contains in-frame clones alone and is incomplete. The table shows roughly 150,000 clones, with approximately 87% occurring only once. Sequencing was performed on peripheral blood. These receptors were collected from a woman in her sixties or seventies with COVID-19, enrolled during active disease.

The rearrangement links TRBV6-5 to TRBJ1-1; 8 nucleotides align to TRBD1. Germline V gives CDR1 MNHEY, CDR2 SVGAGI. Trimming took 6 bases from V and 5 from J; bases not matched to a gene: 8. The CDR3 totals 14 residues. The DNA of the CDR3 is TGTGCCAGCAGAAAGGACAGGGATTGGACTGAAGCTTTCTTT. Residues: CASRKDRDWTEAFF.

CDR3 in amino acids: CASSLDGLAGVGNEQFF. Here the CDR3 DNA reads TGCGCCAGCAGCTTGGATGGGCTAGCGGGGGTGGGCAATGAGCAGTTCTTC. The chain links TRBV5-1 to TRBJ2-1; 10 nucleotides align to TRBD2. V trimming: 0 bases; J trimming: 6 bases; junction bases outside the gene matches: 9. The germline CDR1 and CDR2 sequences are SGHRS and YFSETQ. The CDR3 is made up of 17 amino acids.

The V and J genes are TRBV18 and TRBJ2-3; D possibly corresponds to TRBD2 (6 bases). Germline V gives CDR1 KGHSH, CDR2 LQKENI. The V end was cut by 1 base, the J end by 1 base, with 12 bases between. This CDR3 is built from 16 residues. The DNA of the CDR3 is TGTGCCAGCTCACCACGGGGCGGGGCCCGCACAGATACGCAGTATTTT. Translating gives CASSPRGGARTDTQYF.

The chain has TRBV12-3 or TRBV12-4 and TRBJ2-7, with TRBD2 identical over 13 bases. V was pared by 8 bases and J by 3 bases, with 1 base of the junction left unmatched. The CDR3 has 13 amino acids. The CDR3 loop reads CASGLAGDYEQYF. The CDR3 DNA sequence: TGTGCCAGCGGACTAGCGGGGGACTACGAGCAGTACTTC.

V is TRBV28 and J is TRBJ1-5; tentatively, D is TRBD1 (6 bases). V was shortened by 4 bases and J by 2 bases, with 9 bases between the two germline ends. CDR1 is MDHEN, CDR2 SYDVKM, per germline. The CDR3 runs to 14 residues. The CDR3: CASSSGDRNQPQHF. CDR3 sequence (DNA): TGTGCCAGCAGTTCAGGGGATCGCAATCAGCCCCAGCATTTT.

This chain links TRBV10-3 with TRBJ1-6; 7 bases align to TRBD1. The length of the CDR3 is 17 residues. V shed 4 bases, J shed 2 bases, and the junction held 8 bases outside the gene matches. Germline-derived CDR1 and CDR2 are ENHRY and SYGVKD. DNA for the CDR3: TGTGCCATCAGTGCTCAACAGGGGTTCACCTATAATTCACCCCTCCACTTT. Its protein product is CAISAQQGFTYNSPLHF.

The chain recombines TRBV30 with TRBJ1-5; no reliable D call. Per the germline V gene, CDR1 is GTSNPN and CDR2 is SVGIG (reference sequence). This CDR3 contains 14 residues. With 0 bases removed from V and 1 base from J, the gap between germline ends came to 7 bases. CDR3 coding DNA: TGTGCCTGGAGTGTGTCCAGAAGCAATCAGCCCCAGCATTTT. This encodes CAWSVSRSNQPQHF. Full variable domain (rest looked up from reference TRBV30 and TRBJ1-5): SQTIHQWPATLVQPVGSPLSLECTVEGTSNPNLYWYRQAAGRGLQLLFYSVGIGQISSEVPQNLSASRPQDRQFILSSKKLLLSDSGFYLCAWSVSRSNQPQHFGDGTRLSIL.

The chain employs TRBV15 and TRBJ2-1; D may be TRBD1 (5 bases). CDR3 length: 17 residues. The germline V and J ends were trimmed by 6 bases and 0 bases, with 18 bases remaining between them. Germline assignment: CDR1 LNHNV and CDR2 YYDKDF (reference sequence). The CDR3 bases are TGTGCCACCAGTAGGGGTGTCTCCACCCTCTCCTACAATGAGCAGTTCTTC. Translated, it gives CATSRGVSTLSYNEQFF.

The chain uses TRBV28 and TRBJ2-7; 9 bases are a match to TRBD1. V was clipped by 2 bases and J by 4 bases; unmatched bases: 6. This CDR3 spans 15 amino acids. The germline gives CDR1 MDHEN, CDR2 SYDVKM. CDR3 bases: TGTGCCAGCAGTTTACGGACAGGGGATCGGTACGAGCAGTACTTC. Its translation: CASSLRTGDRYEQYF.

This clone was picked up one time. The V and J genes are TRBV5-1 and TRBJ1-2; no clear D gene. The ends were cut back, 0 bases at V and 1 base at J, with 7 bases in the middle. Per germline, CDR1 SGHRS and CDR2 YFSETQ. This CDR3 has 14 amino acids. The CDR3, as DNA: TGCGCCAGCAGCTTGGTTTCTTATAACTATGGCTACACCTTC. Translation: CASSLVSYNYGYTF.

V is TRBV6-5 and J is TRBJ2-1; 12 nucleotides align to TRBD2. With 8 bases clipped from V and 3 bases from J, the junction kept 5 bases outside the gene matches. The length of the CDR3 is 15 residues. Germline CDR1 MNHEY, CDR2 SVGAGI. This CDR3 reads CASELAGGYYNEQFF. CDR3 bases: TGTGCCAGCGAACTAGCGGGGGGATACTACAATGAGCAGTTCTTC.

V gene TRBV7-9 combines with J gene TRBJ1-2; 7 bases are shared with TRBD1. This CDR3 region has 17 residues. Trimming took 3 bases from V and 2 from J; bases not matched to a gene: 12. Per germline, CDR1 SEHNR and CDR2 FQNEAQ (reference sequence). The CDR3, as DNA: TGTGCCAGCAGCTTTTCGAGACAGGGAAGGCGGAACTATGGCTACACCTTC. Its protein product is CASSFSRQGRRNYGYTF.

A note on this clone: Other DNA sequences of this sample code for an identical CDR3. The chain recombines TRBV12-3 or TRBV12-4 with TRBJ1-1; D gene unclear. V lost 2 bases and J lost 5, with 6 bases in between. The CDR3 spans 12 residues. In DNA, the CDR3 is TGTGCCAGCAGTTTAAGGAGGACTGAAGCTTTCTTT. Its protein product is CASSLRRTEAFF.

The V gene is TRBV18, the J gene TRBJ1-2; 10 bases fit TRBD1. The trim removed 2 bases at V and 8 bases at J, leaving 8 bases unmatched. The CDR3 has 15 amino acids. Germline CDR1 is KGHSH and CDR2 is LQKENI. The CDR3 sequence is CASSPTDRGDWGYTF. In DNA form, the CDR3 reads TGTGCCAGCTCACCAACGGACAGGGGGGACTGGGGCTACACCTTC.

The rearrangement links TRBV29-1 to TRBJ1-2; no definite D call. Trimming left V 3 bases short and J 8 bases short, with 16 bases between. This CDR3 has 13 amino acids. The V gene's germline CDR1 is SQVTM and CDR2 ANQGSEA. CDR3 residues: CSVERVSDGGYTF. The DNA of the CDR3 is TGCAGCGTTGAGAGGGTCTCGGATGGGGGCTACACCTTC.

CDR3 protein: CASSLDRGLVDTEAFF. CDR3 DNA: TGTGCCAGCAGCTTGGACAGGGGGCTTGTTGACACTGAAGCTTTCTTT. This chain uses TRBV5-6 with TRBJ1-1; TRBD1 agrees at 9 bases. There are 16 residues in the CDR3. The ends lost 0 bases at V and 3 bases at J; junction bases unmatched: 6. Looked up from germline, CDR1 is SGHDT and CDR2 is YYEEEE. Full variable domain (outside the CDR3, taken from reference TRBV5-6 and TRBJ1-1): DAGVTQSPTHLIKTRGQQVTLRCSPKSGHDTVSWYQQALGQGPQFIFQYYEEEERQRGNFPDRFSGHQFPNYSSELNVNALLLGDSALYLCASSLDRGLVDTEAFFGQGTRLTVV.

Only a few counts were recorded for this clone. The CDR3 coding sequence is TGTGCCAGCAGCTTAGGGGGAGTGAGAGCTTTCTTT. It translates to CASSLGGVRAFF. The rearrangement uses TRBV7-2 and TRBJ1-1; D uncertain. The CDR3 is 12 amino acids. CDR1 SGHTA and CDR2 FQGNSA come from the germline V gene. The germline V and J ends were trimmed by 1 base and 10 bases, with 10 bases remaining between them.